Here is one T cell receptor (beta chain) with its context. These data are taken from a study of blood T cell repertoires in COVID-19. Study-level information: Samples came from the United States, Italy and Spain, spanning acute and convalescent COVID-19. From T cells, B-cell-depleted T cells, or PBMCs came the material, which was cDNA or gDNA.

Original processing notes: Reference gene primer amplification gave estimated nucleated cell counts. Using immunoSEQ multiplex PCR, the repertoire was profiled, and TCRdb retains in-frame clones only, with some absent. V and J calls and clone size are as listed in that table; D and trimming were resolved from the DNA. The table has 150,000 to 200,000 clones, 85% seen once. Germline loops: CDR1 LNHNV, CDR2 YYDKDF (reference sequence). The trim removed 9 bases at V and 8 bases at J, leaving 11 bases unmatched. This CDR3 spans 13 amino acids. The sample consisted of peripheral blood. The chain joins TRBV15 to TRBJ2-7; 9 nucleotides align to TRBD1. This TCR was sampled from a human donor with acute or convalescent COVID-19. The donor label of this sample is uncertain. CDR3 DNA: TGTGCCACAGGGGGGGGGACAGGGATCAAGCAGTACTTC. Its protein is CATGGGTGIKQYF.